The present TCR beta chain was sequenced within a study of control samples from healthy donors and cancer patients. The method was immunoSEQ multiplex PCR; TCRdb's version includes in-frame clones alone and lacks a portion of them. This sample has approximately 82,000 clones, with around 87% found just once. This clone occurred a few times. V dropped 3 bases and J dropped 5 bases, with 8 bases sitting between them. The CDR3 contains 13 residues. Germline CDR1 and CDR2: MNHNS and SASEGT. The chain is built from TRBV6-1 and TRBJ1-5; D is perhaps TRBD1 (6 bases). Specimen: blood. This clonotype was sampled from a man aged 50-60 years in good health. Written as DNA, the CDR3 is TGTGCCAGCAGTGATCGGGGGCATCAGCCCCAGCATTTT. Its protein is CASSDRGHQPQHF.